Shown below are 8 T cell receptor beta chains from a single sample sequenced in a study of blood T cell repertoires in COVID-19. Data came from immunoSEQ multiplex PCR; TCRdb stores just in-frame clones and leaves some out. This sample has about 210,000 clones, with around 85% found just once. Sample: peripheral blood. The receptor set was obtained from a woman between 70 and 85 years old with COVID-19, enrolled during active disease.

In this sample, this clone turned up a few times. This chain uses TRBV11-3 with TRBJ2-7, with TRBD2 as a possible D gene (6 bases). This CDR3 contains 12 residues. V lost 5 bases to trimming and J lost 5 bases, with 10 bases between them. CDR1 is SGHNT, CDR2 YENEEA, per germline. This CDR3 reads CASSPGVHEQYF. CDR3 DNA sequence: TGTGCCAGCAGCCCGGGGGTCCACGAGCAGTACTTC.

CDR3 DNA: TGTGCCAGTAGTAGAATAAATATCCAGAATAGCAATCAGCCCCAGCATTTT. It codes for CASSRINIQNSNQPQHF. The chain employs TRBV19 and TRBJ1-5; D uncertain. V lost 4 bases, J lost 0 bases, and 16 bases lay in between. This CDR3 spans 17 amino acids. Germline CDR1 is LNHDA and CDR2 is SQIVND (reference sequence).

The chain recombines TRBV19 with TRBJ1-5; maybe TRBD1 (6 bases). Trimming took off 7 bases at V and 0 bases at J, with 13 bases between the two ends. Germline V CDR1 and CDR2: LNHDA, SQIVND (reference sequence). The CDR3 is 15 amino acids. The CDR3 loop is CASNRGGDSNQPQHF. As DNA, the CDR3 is TGTGCCAGTAATAGGGGGGGCGATAGCAATCAGCCCCAGCATTTT.

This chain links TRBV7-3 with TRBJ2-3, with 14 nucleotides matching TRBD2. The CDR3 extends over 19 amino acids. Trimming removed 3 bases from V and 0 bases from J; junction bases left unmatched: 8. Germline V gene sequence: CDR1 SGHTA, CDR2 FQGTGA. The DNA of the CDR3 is TGTGCCAGCAGCTTCACGACCGGGACTAGCGGGAGAAGCACAGATACGCAGTATTTT. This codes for CASSFTTGTSGRSTDTQYF.

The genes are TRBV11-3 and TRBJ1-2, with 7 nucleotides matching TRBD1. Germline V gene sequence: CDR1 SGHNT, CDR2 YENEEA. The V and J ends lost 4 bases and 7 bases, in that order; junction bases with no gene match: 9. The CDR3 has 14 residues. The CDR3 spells CASSSFQGELGYTF. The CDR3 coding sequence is TGTGCCAGCAGCTCGTTTCAGGGGGAGCTTGGCTACACCTTC.

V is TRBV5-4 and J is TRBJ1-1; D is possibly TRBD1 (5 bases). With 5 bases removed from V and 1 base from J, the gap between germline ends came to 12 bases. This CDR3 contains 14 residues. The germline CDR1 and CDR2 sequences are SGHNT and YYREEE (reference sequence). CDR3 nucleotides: TGTGCCAGCAGATCGACAGTAACGAACACTGAAGCTTTCTTT. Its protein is CASRSTVTNTEAFF.

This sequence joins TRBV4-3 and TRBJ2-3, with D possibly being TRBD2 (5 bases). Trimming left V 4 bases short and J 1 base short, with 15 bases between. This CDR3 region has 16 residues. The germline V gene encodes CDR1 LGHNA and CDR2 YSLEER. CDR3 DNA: TGCGCCAGCAGCCGAGGGAACGGGATGGGCACAGATACGCAGTATTTT. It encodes CASSRGNGMGTDTQYF.

The DNA of the CDR3 is TGTGCCAGCAGCTTCTTAGCGGGGGCGAGCACTGAAGCTTTCTTT. It yields the protein CASSFLAGASTEAFF. J is TRBJ1-1 and V is TRBV5-5; TRBD1 is a possible D gene (6 bases). The germline V gene encodes CDR1 SGHKS and CDR2 YYEKEE (reference sequence). The CDR3 is 15 amino acids. V was clipped by 2 bases and J by 4 bases, with 15 bases between them.